The 26 T cell receptor beta chains listed next were all sequenced from one sample in a study of spatial heterogeneity in lung cancer. Noted time point: blood at routine non-recurrence follow-up after resection. TCRdb reprocessed the 5' RACE reads with MiXCR, giving one entry per CDR3 protein. The sample contains fewer than 3,500 distinct CDR3 sequences, 15% to 20% of which appear only once. Specimen: PBMCs, collected at follow-up. These receptors were collected from a male donor with early-stage non-small cell lung cancer.

This clonotype was counted many times. The chain has TRBV20-1 and TRBJ2-6; TRBD2 might be the D (6 bases). Trimming stripped 3 bases from V and 2 bases from J, with 17 bases between. Germline CDR1 is DFQATT and CDR2 is SNEGSKA (reference sequence). This CDR3 region has 17 residues. CDR3 residues: CSASPGGAGAGANVLTF. CDR3 sequence (DNA): TGCAGTGCTAGCCCTGGAGGGGCCGGGGCTGGGGCCAACGTCCTGACTTTC.

This chain joins TRBV20-1 and TRBJ2-5; possibly TRBD2 for D (6 bases). This CDR3 has 13 residues. Per germline, CDR1 DFQATT and CDR2 SNEGSKA (reference sequence). The ends were cut back, 3 bases at V and 7 bases at J, with 15 bases in the middle. The CDR3 sequence is CSARGDSLGTQYF. CDR3 DNA sequence: TGCAGTGCTAGGGGGGACTCCTTGGGGACCCAGTACTTC.

This clonotype was detected many times. The chain uses TRBV6-5 and TRBJ1-2, with 7 bases that match TRBD1. From germline, CDR1 is MNHEY and CDR2 SVGAGI. Trimming at V came to 6 bases and at J to 8 bases, leaving 15 bases not matched to a gene. The CDR3 sequence is 15 residues long. The CDR3 nucleotides are TGTGCCAGCAGCCGTGGAGGGGGCGCCGCTAAAGGCTACACCTTC. Encoded protein: CASSRGGGAAKGYTF.

This clonotype appeared many times. This sequence joins TRBV5-1 and TRBJ2-2, with D perhaps TRBD1 or TRBD2 (6 bases each). Trimming pared 1 base from V and 2 bases from J, leaving 9 bases between. Germline values: CDR1 SGHRS, CDR2 YFSETQ. This CDR3 region has 15 residues. CDR3 DNA: TGCGCCAGCAGCTTGACGGGGGCTAACACCGGGGAGCTGTTTTTT. It encodes CASSLTGANTGELFF.

This clonotype has a count of ten or more. This chain uses TRBV5-6 with TRBJ2-1; maybe TRBD1 (6 bases). This CDR3 is 14 amino acids long. CDR1 and CDR2 from the germline V gene are SGHDT and YYEEEE. Trimming pared 2 bases from V and 8 bases from J, leaving 14 bases between. The DNA of the CDR3 is TGTGCCAGCAGCTTTTCGGACAGTCGCGATGAGCAGTTCTTC. It is translated as CASSFSDSRDEQFF.

This clonotype is medium-sized. The V gene is TRBV5-1, the J gene TRBJ1-1; D call uncertain. Germline loops: CDR1 SGHRS, CDR2 YFSETQ. V was cut by 3 bases and J by 3 bases, with 3 bases left in between. The CDR3 covers 11 residues. DNA for the CDR3: TGCGCCAGCAGCTCAGACACTGAAGCTTTCTTT. Translation gives CASSSDTEAFF.

The chain combines TRBV25-1 with TRBJ1-4; D gene unclear. This CDR3 has 16 amino acids. Per germline, CDR1 MGHDK and CDR2 SYGVNS. Between the trimmed V and J ends, which lost 6 bases and 8 bases, there was a span of 22 bases. The CDR3 DNA is TGTGCCAGCAGCGTGAATTTGGGGATAAAGAAGGAAAAACTGTTTTTT. It is translated as CASSVNLGIKKEKLFF.

This clonotype was seen many times. V is TRBV29-1 and J is TRBJ1-1; D is possibly TRBD1 (6 bases). Trimming stripped 4 bases from V and 5 bases from J, with 14 bases between. CDR3 size: 13 residues. Germline V gene lookup returns CDR1 SQVTM and CDR2 ANQGSEA. The CDR3 loop reads CSVGAGVRTEAFF. In DNA form, the CDR3 reads TGCAGCGTTGGGGCAGGGGTGAGGACTGAAGCTTTCTTT.

This clonotype was seen many times. The chain recombines TRBV11-2 with TRBJ2-7; the D is unclear. Trimming left V 3 bases short and J 3 bases short, with 6 bases between. The CDR3 totals 12 residues. CDR1 and CDR2 (germline): SGHAT, FQNNGV. The CDR3 spells CASSFGYYEQYF. The CDR3 nucleotides are TGTGCCAGCAGCTTCGGTTACTACGAGCAGTACTTC.

By share, this clonotype ranks as medium-sized. The rearrangement links TRBV27 to TRBJ2-5; 11 nucleotides align to TRBD1. CDR3 length: 16 residues. Per the germline V gene, CDR1 is MNHEY and CDR2 is SMNVEV (reference sequence). Trimming took 3 bases from V and 5 from J; bases not matched to a gene: 8. The CDR3 spells CASSFRYRDRGETQYF. The DNA for the CDR3 is TGTGCCAGCAGTTTCAGATACCGGGACAGGGGGGAGACCCAGTACTTC.

For this clonotype: This may arise from a read error, as a much more abundant clone is one base away. The chain links TRBV3-1 to TRBJ2-1; 8 bases align to TRBD2. The CDR3 extends over 17 amino acids. Germline CDR1 reads LGHDT; CDR2 reads YNNKEL (reference sequence). The CDR3 coding sequence is TGTGACAGCAGCCAAGAAAATCAGGCGGGAGGTCACAATGAGCAGTTCTTC. Encoded protein: CDSSQENQAGGHNEQFF.

This clonotype has only a few counts. The chain recombines TRBV5-1 with TRBJ1-2; weak D call: TRBD1 (5 bases). Germline CDR1 SGHRS, CDR2 YFSETQ. Trimming cost V 2 bases and J 2 bases, with 10 bases left between them. CDR3 length: 14 amino acids. CDR3 sequence: CASSFGTQNYGYTF. Written as DNA, the CDR3 is TGCGCCAGCAGCTTCGGGACTCAGAACTATGGCTACACCTTC.

Details on this clonotype: At one boundary the junction diverges from the germline segment, which might be a read error. V usage is TRBV20-1 and J usage is TRBJ1-2; tentative D call: TRBD1 (6 bases). Germline loops: CDR1 DFQATT, CDR2 SNEGSKA (reference sequence). CDR3 length: 15 residues. The CDR3 bases are TGCAATGCTAGAGATGACCGACAGGACACCTATGGCTACACCTTC. Its protein product is CNARDDRQDTYGYTF.

This clonotype was counted at least ten times. The J gene is TRBJ2-1, the V gene TRBV6-6, with 7 positions matching TRBD2. CDR3 size: 11 residues. Per the germline V gene, CDR1 is MNHNY and CDR2 is SVGAGI (reference sequence). V lost 5 bases to trimming and J lost 11 bases; unmatched junction nucleotides: 3. CDR3 amino acids: CASSPGTKQFF. In DNA, the CDR3 is TGTGCCAGCAGTCCCGGGACTAAGCAGTTCTTC.

This clonotype came up many times. This chain uses TRBV6-4 with TRBJ2-5; 7 bases fit TRBD1. In germline, CDR1 is MRHNA, CDR2 SNTAGT. This CDR3 is 13 amino acids long. The trim removed 6 bases at V and 7 bases at J, leaving 8 bases unmatched. The CDR3 DNA is TGTGCCAGCAGCGCGGACAGGAGAGGGACCCAGTACTTC. It codes for CASSADRRGTQYF.

The rearrangement joins TRBV6-2 or TRBV6-3 to TRBJ2-7, with 8 bases aligning to TRBD2. The J segment lost 0 bases and the V segment lost 5 bases, leaving 6 bases of the junction unmatched. CDR3 length: 15 amino acids. The germline CDR1 and CDR2 sequences are MNHEY and SVGEGT. The CDR3 region has the DNA TGTGCCAGCAGTCTAACTAGCGGCTACTCCTACGAGCAGTACTTC. Protein: CASSLTSGYSYEQYF.

This clonotype rates as medium-sized. The chain links TRBV29-1 to TRBJ1-1; the D is unclear. Trimming pared 7 bases from V and 1 base from J, leaving 13 bases between. The germline V gene has CDR1 SQVTM and CDR2 ANQGSEA. CDR3 length: 13 residues. The CDR3 region is CSARKDGNTEAFF. CDR3 nucleotide sequence: TGCAGCGCTCGAAAGGACGGGAACACTGAAGCTTTCTTT. The complete variable domain, with remaining parts taken from reference TRBV29-1 and TRBJ1-1, reads SAVISQKPSRDICQRGTSLTIQCQVDSQVTMMFWYRQQPGQSLTLIATANQGSEATYESGFVIDKFPISRPNLTFSTLTVSNMSPEDSSIYLCSARKDGNTEAFFGQGTRLTVV.

This clonotype occurred many times. The rearrangement uses TRBV27 and TRBJ1-5, with D maybe TRBD1 (5 bases). The V end was cut by 5 bases, the J end by 6 bases, with 17 bases between. The CDR3 length is 15 residues. CDR1 is MNHEY and CDR2 is SMNVEV in the germline V gene (reference sequence). CDR3 in amino acids: CASSPGPSGTQPQHF. The CDR3 coding sequence is TGTGCCAGCAGTCCGGGCCCCTCTGGGACTCAGCCCCAGCATTTT.

By share, this clonotype ranks as medium-sized. This sequence joins TRBV5-4 and TRBJ1-1; 9 bases are a match to TRBD1. The CDR3 is made up of 15 amino acids. The germline V gene has CDR1 SGHNT and CDR2 YYREEE (reference sequence). The V gene end was trimmed by 2 bases and the J gene end by 1 base; junction bases not matched to a gene: 3. CDR3 sequence (DNA): TGTGCCAGCAGCTTCCTGGACAGGGGGAACACTGAAGCTTTCTTT. Its protein product is CASSFLDRGNTEAFF. Full variable domain (rest looked up from reference TRBV5-4 and TRBJ1-1): ETGVTQSPTHLIKTRGQQVTLRCSSQSGHNTVSWYQQALGQGPQFIFQYYREEENGRGNFPPRFSGLQFPNYSSELNVNALELDDSALYLCASSFLDRGNTEAFFGQGTRLTVV.

Within the sample, this clonotype is medium-sized (0.01 to 0.1%). The V gene is TRBV12-3 or TRBV12-4, the J gene TRBJ1-6, with a possible D match to TRBD1 (6 bases). Trimming pared 3 bases from V and 4 bases from J, leaving 7 bases between. There are 14 residues in the CDR3. CDR3 in DNA: TGTGCCAGCAGTTTCGGGACATATAATTCACCCCTCCACTTT. This codes for CASSFGTYNSPLHF.

CDR3 protein: CASSFLDRERGEQYF. CDR3 nucleotides: TGTGCCAGCAGTTTTCTCGACAGGGAAAGAGGGGAGCAGTACTTC. This chain connects TRBV12-3 or TRBV12-4 to TRBJ2-7, with 7 positions matching TRBD1. The ends lost 3 bases at V and 7 bases at J; junction bases unmatched: 12. The CDR3 is made up of 15 amino acids.

By its share, this clonotype is medium-sized. DNA for the CDR3: TGCGCCAGCAGCTTCGTAGCGGGGGGGCCCTACGAGCAGTACTTC. It yields the protein CASSFVAGGPYEQYF. J is TRBJ2-7 and V is TRBV5-1, with 11 bases that match TRBD2. With V trimmed by 2 bases and J by 2 bases, 3 bases remained unmatched. In germline, CDR1 is SGHRS, CDR2 YFSETQ. The CDR3 runs 15 residues.

This clonotype is medium-sized. V gene TRBV5-6 combines with J gene TRBJ2-1, with a possible D match to TRBD2 (6 bases). Germline lookup yields CDR1 SGHDT and CDR2 YYEEEE. V was trimmed by 0 bases and J by 8 bases, leaving 9 bases between them. This CDR3 is built from 13 residues. The CDR3 DNA follows: TGTGCCAGCAGCTTGGGCCGGGACTATGAGCAGTTCTTC. Protein sequence: CASSLGRDYEQFF.

The rearrangement uses TRBV20-1 and TRBJ2-1, with TRBD2 identical over 11 bases. Germline-derived CDR1 and CDR2 are DFQATT and SNEGSKA (reference sequence). V lost 2 bases and J lost 3; bases outside the gene matches: 3. CDR3 length equals 15 residues. DNA of the CDR3: TGCAGTGCTAGACCCGGGACTAGCGGCTACAATGAGCAGTTCTTC. Amino acid sequence: CSARPGTSGYNEQFF.

This clonotype has a count of ten or more. The V and J genes are TRBV5-8 and TRBJ2-7, with D uncertain. The V end lost 2 bases, the J end lost 0 bases, and 21 bases lay between the germline ends. The CDR3 is 18 amino acids. Germline loops: CDR1 SGHTS, CDR2 YDEGEE. The CDR3 sequence is CASSFSSSWFYLSYEQYF. In DNA, the CDR3 is TGTGCCAGCAGCTTTTCTTCTTCGTGGTTTTACCTCTCCTACGAGCAGTACTTC.

CDR3 sequence reads: CASSPGGYEQFF. In nucleotides, the CDR3 is TGTGCCAGCTCACCTGGAGGGTATGAGCAGTTCTTC. The chain couples TRBV18 to TRBJ2-1; maybe TRBD2 (6 bases). Germline CDR1 is KGHSH and CDR2 is LQKENI. CDR3 length: 12 residues. V lost 3 bases to trimming and J lost 8 bases, with 8 bases between them. Combining the CDR3 with reference TRBV18 and TRBJ2-1 gives the whole variable domain NAGVMQNPRHLVRRRGQEARLRCSPMKGHSHVYWYRQLPEEGLKFMVYLQKENIIDESGMPKERFSAEFPKEGPSILRIQQVVRGDSAAYFCASSPGGYEQFFGPGTRLTVL.